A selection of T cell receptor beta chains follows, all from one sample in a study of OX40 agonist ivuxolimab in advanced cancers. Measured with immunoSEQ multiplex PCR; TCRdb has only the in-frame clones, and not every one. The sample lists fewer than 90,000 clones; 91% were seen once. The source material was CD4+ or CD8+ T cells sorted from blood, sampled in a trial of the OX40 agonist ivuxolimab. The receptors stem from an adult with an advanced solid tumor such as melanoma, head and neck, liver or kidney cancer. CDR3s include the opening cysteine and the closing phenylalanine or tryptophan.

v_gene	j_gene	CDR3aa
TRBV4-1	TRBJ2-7	CASSQGGAGVYEQYF
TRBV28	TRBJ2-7	CASRDRSPLYEQYF
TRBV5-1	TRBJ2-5	CASSPRTSGIETQYF
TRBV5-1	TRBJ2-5	CASRRPGGQETQYF
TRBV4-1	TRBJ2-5	CASSPRAGGFQETQYF
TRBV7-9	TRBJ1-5	CASTSAGGNQPQHF
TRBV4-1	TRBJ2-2	CASSMPQVATGELFF
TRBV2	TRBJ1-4	CASRPRGFGEKLFF
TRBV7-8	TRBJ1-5	CASSFLEPGQPQHF
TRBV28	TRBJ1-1	CASSLRAPVEAFF
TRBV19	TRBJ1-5	CASTSSGGGNQPQHF
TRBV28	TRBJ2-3	CASSPDRGSRDTQYF
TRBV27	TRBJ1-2	CASREGGADNYGYTF
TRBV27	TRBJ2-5	CASRWEGAPRETQYF
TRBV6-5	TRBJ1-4	CASSYSGARDEKLFF
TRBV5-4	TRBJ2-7	CASSRTDSSYEQYF
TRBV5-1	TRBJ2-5	CASSLGQGETQYF
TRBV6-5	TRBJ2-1	CASSSTSGRFNEQFF
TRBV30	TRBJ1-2	CAWSEQSGYGYTF
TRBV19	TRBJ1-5	CASSQGNSNQPQHF
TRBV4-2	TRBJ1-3	CASSPDSGPSGNTIYF
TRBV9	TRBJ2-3	CASSVGSGGTQYF
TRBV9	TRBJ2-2	CASSAPKQTGGPNTGELFF
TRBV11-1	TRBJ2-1	CASTGDGSYNEQFF
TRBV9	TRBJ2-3	CASSALDRISTDTQYF
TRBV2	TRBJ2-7	CASRFERAFDYEQYF
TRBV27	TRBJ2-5	CASRRGLAGGQETQYF
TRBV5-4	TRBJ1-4	CASSRGGGATNEKLFF
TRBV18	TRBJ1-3	CASSPESVHSGDTIYF
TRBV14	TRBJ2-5	CASSQGRETQYF
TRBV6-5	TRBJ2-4	CASSYSLSGSKNIQYF
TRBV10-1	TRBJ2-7	CASSGQGGGPTYEQYF
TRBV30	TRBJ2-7	CALQASSYEQYF
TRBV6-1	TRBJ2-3	CASSDGLNRGDTQYF
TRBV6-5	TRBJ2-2	CASSSPGAGELFF
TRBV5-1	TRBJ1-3	CASSLLGYGNTIYF
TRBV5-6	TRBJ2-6	CASSLAMGVLTF
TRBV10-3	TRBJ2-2	CAISIRGLREGGNTGELFF
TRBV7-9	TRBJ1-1	CASSPDPGNTEAFF
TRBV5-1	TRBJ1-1	CASSTAPQGGTEAFF
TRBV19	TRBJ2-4	CASSTWPGQGSKNIQYF
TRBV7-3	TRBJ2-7	CASSEQPSYEQYF
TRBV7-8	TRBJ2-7	CASSPWTGWEQYF
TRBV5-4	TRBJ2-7	CASSLDAATASYEQYF
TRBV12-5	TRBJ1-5	CASGGEGNQPQHF
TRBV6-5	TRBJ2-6	CASSSRTGYGANVLTF
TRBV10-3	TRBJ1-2	CAIRDSRSGYTF
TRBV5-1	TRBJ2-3	CASSTGLAGGYTDTQYF
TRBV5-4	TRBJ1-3	CASSFGNPRDLGNTIYF
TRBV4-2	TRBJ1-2	CASSQSDRGYGYTF
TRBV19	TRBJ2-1	CASSSRDRGRYNEQFF
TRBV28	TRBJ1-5	CASSWGRSNQPQHF
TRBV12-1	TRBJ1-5	CASSSPGREPQHF
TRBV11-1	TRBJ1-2	CASSPNRQGRGYTF
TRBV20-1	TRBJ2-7	CSARSYEQYF
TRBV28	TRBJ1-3	CATSGGGNTIYF
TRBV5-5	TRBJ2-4	CASINRGNIQYF
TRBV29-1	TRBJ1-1	CSVGYRTGGTEAFF
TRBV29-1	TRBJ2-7	CSVGLAGAYEQYF
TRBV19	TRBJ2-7	CASSIQGQIYEQYF